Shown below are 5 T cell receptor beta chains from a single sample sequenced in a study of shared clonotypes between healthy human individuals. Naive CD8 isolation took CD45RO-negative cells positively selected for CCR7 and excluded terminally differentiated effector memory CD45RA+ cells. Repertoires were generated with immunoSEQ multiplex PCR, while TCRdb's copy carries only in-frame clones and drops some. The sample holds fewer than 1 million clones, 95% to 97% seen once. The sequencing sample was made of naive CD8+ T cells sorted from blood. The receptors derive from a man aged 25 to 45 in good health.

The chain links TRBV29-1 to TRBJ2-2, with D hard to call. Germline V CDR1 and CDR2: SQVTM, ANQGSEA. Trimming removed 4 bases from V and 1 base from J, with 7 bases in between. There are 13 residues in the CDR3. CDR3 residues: CSVVSGNTGELFF. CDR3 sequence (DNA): TGCAGCGTTGTATCAGGGAACACCGGGGAGCTGTTTTTT.

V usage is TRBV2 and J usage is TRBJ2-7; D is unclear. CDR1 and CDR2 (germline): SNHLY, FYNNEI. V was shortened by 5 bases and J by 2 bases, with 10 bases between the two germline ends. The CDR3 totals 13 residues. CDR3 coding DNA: TGTGCCAGCAGTTCCGGGCCCACCTACGAGCAGTACTTC. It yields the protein CASSSGPTYEQYF.

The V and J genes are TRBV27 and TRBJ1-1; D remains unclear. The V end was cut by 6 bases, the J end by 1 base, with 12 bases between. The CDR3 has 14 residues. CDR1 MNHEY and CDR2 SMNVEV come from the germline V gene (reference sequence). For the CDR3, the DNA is TGTGCCAGCAGAGGGATTGGGGAGAACACTGAAGCTTTCTTT. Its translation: CASRGIGENTEAFF.

The CDR3 protein is CASSLGPRGPYNEQFF. The CDR3 DNA sequence: TGTGCCAGCAGCTTAGGCCCTCGCGGACCGTACAATGAGCAGTTCTTC. The rearrangement links TRBV11-2 to TRBJ2-1; unclear D gene. Per the germline V gene, CDR1 is SGHAT and CDR2 is FQNNGV. The CDR3 spans 16 residues. Trimming left V 1 base short and J 4 bases short, with 14 bases between.

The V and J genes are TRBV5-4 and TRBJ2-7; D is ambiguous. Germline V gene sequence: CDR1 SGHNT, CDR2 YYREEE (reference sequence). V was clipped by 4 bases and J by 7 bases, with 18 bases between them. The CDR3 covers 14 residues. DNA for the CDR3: TGTGCCAGCAGCGCCCTCGCCGGGCTACCTGAGCAGTACTTC. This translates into CASSALAGLPEQYF.